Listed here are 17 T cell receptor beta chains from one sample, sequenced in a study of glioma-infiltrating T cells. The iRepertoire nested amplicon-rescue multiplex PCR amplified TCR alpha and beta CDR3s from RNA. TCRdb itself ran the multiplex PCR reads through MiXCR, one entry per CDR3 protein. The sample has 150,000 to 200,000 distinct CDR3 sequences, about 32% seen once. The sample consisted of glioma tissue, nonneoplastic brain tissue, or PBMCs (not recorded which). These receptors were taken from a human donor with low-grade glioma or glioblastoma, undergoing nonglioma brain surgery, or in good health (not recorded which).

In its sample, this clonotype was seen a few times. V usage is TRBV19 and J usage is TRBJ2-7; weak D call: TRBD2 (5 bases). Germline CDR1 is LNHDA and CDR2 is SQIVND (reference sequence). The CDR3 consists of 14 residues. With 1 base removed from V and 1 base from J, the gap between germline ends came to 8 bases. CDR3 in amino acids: CASSIVTGSYEQYF. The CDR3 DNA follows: TGTGCCAGTAGTATAGTTACGGGGTCCTACGAGCAGTACTTC.

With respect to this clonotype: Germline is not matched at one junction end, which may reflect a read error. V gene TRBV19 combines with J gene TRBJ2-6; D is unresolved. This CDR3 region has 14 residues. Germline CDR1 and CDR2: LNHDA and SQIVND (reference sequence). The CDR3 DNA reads TGTGTCAGTACCGTGAATTCTGGGGCCAACGTCCTGACTTTC. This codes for CVSTVNSGANVLTF.

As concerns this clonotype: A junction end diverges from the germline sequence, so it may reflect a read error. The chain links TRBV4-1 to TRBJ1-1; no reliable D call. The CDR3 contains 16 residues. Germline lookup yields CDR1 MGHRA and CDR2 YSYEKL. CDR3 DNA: TGCGCCAGCATCCAAGGTGAATCTAGAGCGAACACTGAAACTTTCTTT. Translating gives CASIQGESRANTETFF.

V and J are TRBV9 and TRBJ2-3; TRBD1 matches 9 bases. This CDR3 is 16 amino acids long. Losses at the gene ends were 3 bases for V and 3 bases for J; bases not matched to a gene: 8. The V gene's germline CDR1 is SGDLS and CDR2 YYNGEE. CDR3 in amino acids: CASSGRTGDHTDTQYF. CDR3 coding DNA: TGTGCCAGCAGCGGACGGACAGGGGACCATACAGATACGCAGTATTTT.

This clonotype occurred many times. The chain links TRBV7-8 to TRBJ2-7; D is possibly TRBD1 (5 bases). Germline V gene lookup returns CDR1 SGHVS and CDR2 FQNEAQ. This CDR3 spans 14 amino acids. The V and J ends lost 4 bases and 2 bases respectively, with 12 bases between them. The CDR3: CASSSRTLTYEQYF. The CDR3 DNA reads TGTGCCAGCAGCTCCAGGACACTGACCTACGAGCAGTACTTC.

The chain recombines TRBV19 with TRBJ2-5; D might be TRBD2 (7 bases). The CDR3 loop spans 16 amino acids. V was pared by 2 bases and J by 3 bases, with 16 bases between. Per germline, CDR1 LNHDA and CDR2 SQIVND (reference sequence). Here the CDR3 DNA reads TGTGCCAGTAGTATAAGAGGACTAGGGGGAGAAGAGACCCAGTACTTC. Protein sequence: CASSIRGLGGEETQYF.

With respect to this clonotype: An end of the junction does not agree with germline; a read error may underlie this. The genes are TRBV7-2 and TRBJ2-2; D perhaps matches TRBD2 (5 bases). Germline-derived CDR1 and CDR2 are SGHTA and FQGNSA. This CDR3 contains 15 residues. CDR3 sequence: CASSLARGNNGEMFF. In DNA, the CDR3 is TGTGCCAGCAGCTTAGCGCGAGGGAATAACGGGGAGATGTTTTTT. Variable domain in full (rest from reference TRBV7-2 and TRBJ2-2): GAGVSQSPSNKVTEKGKDVELRCDPISGHTALYWYRQSLGQGLEFLIYFQGNSAPDKSGLPSDRFSAERTGGSVSTLTIQRTQQEDSAVYLCASSLARGNNGEMFFGEGSRLTVL.

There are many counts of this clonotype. The CDR3: CASSPRDSNQPQHF. The CDR3 nucleotides read TGTGCCAGCAGTCCCCGGGACAGCAATCAGCCCCAGCATTTT. The chain carries TRBV27 and TRBJ1-5; possible D gene TRBD1, 5 bases. The CDR3 covers 14 residues. V was cut by 5 bases and J by 1 base, with 9 bases left in between. Germline CDR1 is MNHEY and CDR2 is SMNVEV (reference sequence).

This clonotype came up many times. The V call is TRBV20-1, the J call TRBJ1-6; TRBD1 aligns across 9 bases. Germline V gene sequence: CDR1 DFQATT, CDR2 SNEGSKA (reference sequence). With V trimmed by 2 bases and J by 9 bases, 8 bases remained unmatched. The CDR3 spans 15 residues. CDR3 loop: CSARPPGQGGSPLHF. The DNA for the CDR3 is TGCAGTGCTAGACCCCCGGGACAGGGCGGTTCACCCCTCCACTTT.

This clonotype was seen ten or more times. CDR3 sequence: CASSLSPAIYNEQFF. For the CDR3, the DNA is TGTGCCAGCAGTTTAAGCCCCGCCATATACAATGAGCAGTTCTTC. This chain connects TRBV27 to TRBJ2-1, with unresolved D. Per the germline V gene, CDR1 is MNHEY and CDR2 is SMNVEV (reference sequence). CDR3 length equals 15 residues. Trimming cost V 2 bases and J 4 bases, with 12 bases left between them.

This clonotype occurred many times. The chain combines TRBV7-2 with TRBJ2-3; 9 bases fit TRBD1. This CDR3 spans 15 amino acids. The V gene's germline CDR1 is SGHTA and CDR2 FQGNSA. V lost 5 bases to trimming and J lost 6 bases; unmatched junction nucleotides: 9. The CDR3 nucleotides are TGTGCCAGCAGCGCACAGGGGGCAGTCATGGATACGCAGTATTTT. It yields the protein CASSAQGAVMDTQYF.

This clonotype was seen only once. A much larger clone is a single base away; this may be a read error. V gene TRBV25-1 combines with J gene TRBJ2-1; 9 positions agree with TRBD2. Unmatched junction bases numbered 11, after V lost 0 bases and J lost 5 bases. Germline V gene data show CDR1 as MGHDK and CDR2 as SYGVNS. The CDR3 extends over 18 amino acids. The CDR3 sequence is CASSEYYSTSGAHNEQFF. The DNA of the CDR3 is TGTGCCAGCAGTGAATATTATTCGACTAGCGGAGCACACAATGAGCAGTTCTTC.

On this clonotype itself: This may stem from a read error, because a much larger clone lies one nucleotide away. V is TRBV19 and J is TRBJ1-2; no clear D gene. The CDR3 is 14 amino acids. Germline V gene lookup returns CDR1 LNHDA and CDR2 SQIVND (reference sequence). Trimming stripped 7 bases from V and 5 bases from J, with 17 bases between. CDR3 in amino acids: CASNVHGSPYGYTF. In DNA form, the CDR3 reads TGTGCCAGTAACGTCCATGGGAGTCCATATGGCTACACCTTC.

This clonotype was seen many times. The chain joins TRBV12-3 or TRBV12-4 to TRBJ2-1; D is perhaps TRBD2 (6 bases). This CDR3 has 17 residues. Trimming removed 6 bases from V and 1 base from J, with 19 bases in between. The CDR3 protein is CASSFLLAFQSYNEQFF. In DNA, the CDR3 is TGTGCCAGCAGCTTCCTCCTAGCGTTCCAGTCCTACAATGAGCAGTTCTTC.

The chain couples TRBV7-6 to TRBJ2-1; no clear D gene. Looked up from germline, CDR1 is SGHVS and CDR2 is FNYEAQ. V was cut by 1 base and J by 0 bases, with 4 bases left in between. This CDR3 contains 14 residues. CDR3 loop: CASSLVYSYNEQFF. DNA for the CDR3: TGTGCCAGCAGCTTAGTTTACTCCTACAATGAGCAGTTCTTC.

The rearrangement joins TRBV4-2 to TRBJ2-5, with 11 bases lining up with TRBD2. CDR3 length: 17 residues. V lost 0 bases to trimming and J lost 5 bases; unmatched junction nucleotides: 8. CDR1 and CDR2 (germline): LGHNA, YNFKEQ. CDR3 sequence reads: CASSQDLAGGMAETQYF. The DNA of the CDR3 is TGTGCCAGCAGCCAAGATCTAGCGGGAGGAATGGCGGAGACCCAGTACTTC.

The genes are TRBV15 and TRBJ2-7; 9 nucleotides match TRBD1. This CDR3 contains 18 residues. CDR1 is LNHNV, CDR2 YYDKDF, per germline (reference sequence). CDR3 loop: CAPPAVSGDRALSYEQYF. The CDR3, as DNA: TGTGCGCCGCCAGCAGTGTCGGGGGACAGGGCCCTCTCCTACGAGCAGTACTTC.